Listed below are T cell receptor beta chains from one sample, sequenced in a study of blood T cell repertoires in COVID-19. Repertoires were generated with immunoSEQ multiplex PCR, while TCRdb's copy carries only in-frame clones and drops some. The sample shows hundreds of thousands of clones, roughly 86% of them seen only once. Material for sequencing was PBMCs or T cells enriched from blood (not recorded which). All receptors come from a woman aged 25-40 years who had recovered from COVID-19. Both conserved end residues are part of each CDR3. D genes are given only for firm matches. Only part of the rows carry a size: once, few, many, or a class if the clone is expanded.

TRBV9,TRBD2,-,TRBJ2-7,CASSTSPTTSGRESYEQYF,TGTGCCAGCAGCACATCCCCCACGACTAGCGGGAGGGAATCCTACGAGCAGTACTTC
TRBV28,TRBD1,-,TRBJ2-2,CASSLFPGQGPTGELFF,TGTGCCAGCAGTTTATTCCCGGGACAGGGTCCCACCGGGGAGCTGTTTTTT
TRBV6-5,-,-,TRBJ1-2,CATPGVSYGYTF,TGTGCCACCCCGGGGGTCAGCTATGGCTACACCTTC
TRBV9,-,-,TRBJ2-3,CASSSGGNTGGEADTQYF,TGTGCCAGCAGCTCTGGCGGAAATACTGGCGGGGAGGCAGATACGCAGTATTTT
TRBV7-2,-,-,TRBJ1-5,CASSLSGINQPQHF,TGTGCCAGCAGCTTATCGGGAATAAACCAGCCCCAGCATTTT
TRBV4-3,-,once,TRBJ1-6,CASSLQGSVNSPLHF,TGCGCCAGCAGCCTTCAGGGGAGTGTGAATTCACCCCTCCACTTT
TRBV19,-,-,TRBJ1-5,CASSPVTGLNQPQHF,TGTGCCAGTAGTCCCGTGACAGGTCTCAATCAGCCCCAGCATTTT
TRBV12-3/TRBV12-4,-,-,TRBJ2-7,CASTTGYQREQYF,TGTGCCAGCACTACGGGGTACCAAAGGGAGCAGTACTTC
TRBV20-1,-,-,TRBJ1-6,CSASLSGDSPLHF,TGCAGTGCTAGTCTGTCAGGGGATTCACCCCTCCACTTT
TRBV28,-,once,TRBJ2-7,CASRGGAGYEQYF,TGTGCCAGCAGAGGAGGGGCGGGCTACGAGCAGTACTTC
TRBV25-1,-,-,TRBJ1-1,CASRLTGGRGAFF,TGTGCCAGCAGACTTACGGGGGGTCGTGGAGCTTTCTTT
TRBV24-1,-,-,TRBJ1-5,CATSDSRGNQPQHF,TGTGCCACCAGTGACTCACGGGGCAATCAGCCCCAGCATTTT
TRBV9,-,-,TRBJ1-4,CASSAGDSNEKLFF,TGTGCCAGCAGCGCAGGGGATTCTAATGAAAAACTGTTTTTT
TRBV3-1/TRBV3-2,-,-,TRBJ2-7,CASSHRHIPYEQYF,TGTGCCAGCAGCCATCGACATATCCCCTACGAGCAGTACTTC
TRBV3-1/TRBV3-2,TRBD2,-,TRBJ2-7,CASSLDLAGASYEQYF,TGTGCCAGCAGCCTAGACCTAGCGGGGGCCTCCTACGAGCAGTACTTC
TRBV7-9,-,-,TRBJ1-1,CASSLSRNTEAFF,TGTGCCAGCAGCTTATCGCGGAACACTGAAGCTTTCTTT
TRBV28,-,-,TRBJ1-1,CASSDQRGGEAFF,TGTGCCAGCAGCGACCAAAGGGGAGGGGAAGCTTTCTTT
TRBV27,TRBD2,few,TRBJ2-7,CASSLSKSSKREKAEQYF,TGTGCCAGCAGTTTATCGAAGTCTAGTAAGCGGGAGAAGGCCGAGCAGTACTTC
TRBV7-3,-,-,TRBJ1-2,CASSPFGGSNYGYTF,TGTGCCAGCAGCCCTTTCGGGGGATCGAACTATGGCTACACCTTC
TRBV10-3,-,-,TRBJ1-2,CAISEMGSNYGYTF,TGTGCCATCAGTGAAATGGGCTCGAACTATGGCTACACCTTC
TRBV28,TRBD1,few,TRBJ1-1,CASRLQGARARAFF,TGTGCCAGCAGGCTACAGGGGGCGCGAGCACGGGCTTTCTTT
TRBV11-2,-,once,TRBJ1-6,CASSLSRANNSPLHF,TGTGCCAGCAGCTTGAGCAGGGCCAATAATTCACCCCTCCACTTT
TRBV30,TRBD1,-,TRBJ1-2,CAWSALTGERYGYTF,TGTGCCTGGAGTGCCCTGACAGGGGAGAGGTATGGCTACACCTTC
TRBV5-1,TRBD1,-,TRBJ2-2,CASSRIGTGGNTGELFF,TGCGCCAGCAGCAGAATTGGGACAGGGGGTAACACCGGGGAGCTGTTTTTT
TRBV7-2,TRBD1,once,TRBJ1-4,CASSSPGTEDEKLFF,TGTGCCAGCAGCTCTCCCGGGACAGAAGATGAAAAACTGTTTTTT
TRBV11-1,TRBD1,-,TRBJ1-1,CASSSDRGLTTEAFF,TGTGCCAGCAGCTCGGACAGGGGGCTAACAACTGAAGCTTTCTTT
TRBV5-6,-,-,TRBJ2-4,CASTLGKNIQYF,TGTGCCAGTACTCTTGGCAAAAACATTCAGTACTTC
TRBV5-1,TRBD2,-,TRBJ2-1,CASSLWPLREKNEQFF,TGCGCCAGCAGCTTGTGGCCCCTGCGGGAGAAGAATGAGCAGTTCTTC
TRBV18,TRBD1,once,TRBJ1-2,CASSPGTGGWYGYTF,TGTGCCAGCTCACCAGGGACAGGGGGCTGGTATGGCTACACCTTC
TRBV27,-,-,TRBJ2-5,CASGTLRETQYF,TGTGCCAGCGGGACTCTTAGGGAGACCCAGTACTTC
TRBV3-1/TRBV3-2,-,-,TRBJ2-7,CASSQEVAGAYEQYF,TGTGCCAGCAGCCAAGAGGTCGCAGGGGCCTACGAGCAGTACTTC
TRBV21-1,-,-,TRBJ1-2,CASSKVAGYGYTF,TGTGCCAGCAGCAAAGTGGCAGGCTATGGCTACACCTTC
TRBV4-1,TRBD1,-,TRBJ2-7,CASSQEDRGTLTPYEQYF,TGCGCCAGCAGCCAAGAGGACAGGGGGACCTTGACTCCCTACGAGCAGTACTTC
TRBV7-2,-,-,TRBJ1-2,CASSADSYYGYTF,TGTGCCAGCAGCGCGGACAGTTACTATGGCTACACCTTC
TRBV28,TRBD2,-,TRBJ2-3,CASSLRLAGGMTDTQYF,TGTGCCAGCAGTTTGAGGCTAGCGGGAGGTATGACAGATACGCAGTATTTT
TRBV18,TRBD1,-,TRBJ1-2,CASSRSGTGANYGYTF,TGTGCCAGCTCCCGGAGTGGGACAGGCGCTAACTATGGCTACACCTTC
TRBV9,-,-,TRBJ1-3,CASSVASGVTGNTIYF,TGTGCCAGCAGCGTAGCGTCCGGGGTCACTGGAAACACCATATATTTT
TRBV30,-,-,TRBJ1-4,CAWSREKKLFF,TGTGCCTGGAGTCGAGAAAAAAAACTGTTTTTT
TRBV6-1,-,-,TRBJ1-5,CASSEGAISNQPQHF,TGTGCCAGCAGTGAGGGAGCCATTAGCAATCAGCCCCAGCATTTT
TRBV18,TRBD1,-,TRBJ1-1,CASSPDRGGWTEAFF,TGTGCCAGCTCACCGGACAGGGGCGGTTGGACTGAAGCTTTCTTT
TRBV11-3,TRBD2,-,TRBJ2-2,CASSLVNTLAGKDTGELFF,TGTGCCAGCAGCTTAGTGAATACTCTAGCGGGGAAGGACACCGGGGAGCTGTTTTTT
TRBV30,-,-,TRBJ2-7,CAWSVGGATTGEQYF,TGTGCCTGGAGTGTAGGTGGGGCTACTACAGGCGAGCAGTACTTC
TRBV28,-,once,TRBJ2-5,CASSLGGPPKQTQYF,TGTGCCAGCAGTTTGGGGGGACCACCAAAGCAGACCCAGTACTTC
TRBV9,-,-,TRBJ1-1,CASSVVPRGQGDTEAFF,TGTGCCAGCAGCGTAGTCCCCCGCGGCCAGGGCGACACTGAAGCTTTCTTT
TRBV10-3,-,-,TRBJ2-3,CAISEPTVSTDTQYF,TGTGCCATCAGCGAACCGACAGTGAGCACAGATACGCAGTATTTT
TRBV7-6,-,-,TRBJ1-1,CASSLGASTEAFF,TGTGCCAGCAGCTTAGGCGCTTCCACTGAAGCTTTCTTT
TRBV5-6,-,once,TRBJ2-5,CASSRTSPGAPPKETQYF,TGTGCCAGCAGCCGTACCTCACCAGGGGCGCCCCCGAAGGAGACCCAGTACTTC
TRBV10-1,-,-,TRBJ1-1,CASSGRVGRNTEAFF,TGCGCCAGCAGCGGCCGGGTAGGGAGAAACACTGAAGCTTTCTTT
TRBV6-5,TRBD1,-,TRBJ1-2,CASSYEAGGGYTF,TGTGCCAGCAGTTACGAGGCAGGGGGTGGCTACACCTTC
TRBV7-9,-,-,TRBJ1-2,CASSLRGRQGSYGYTF,TGTGCCAGCAGCTTAAGAGGCAGGCAGGGGAGCTATGGCTACACCTTC
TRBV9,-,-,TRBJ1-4,CASSVGPIQGEDEKLFF,TGTGCCAGCAGCGTAGGACCAATACAGGGAGAAGATGAAAAACTGTTTTTT
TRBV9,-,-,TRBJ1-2,CASSMRPGGGYTF,TGTGCCAGCAGCATGCGTCCGGGAGGGGGCTACACCTTC
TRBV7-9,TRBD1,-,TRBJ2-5,CASSLPKGQGARETQYF,TGTGCCAGCAGCTTACCTAAGGGACAGGGGGCGCGGGAGACCCAGTACTTC
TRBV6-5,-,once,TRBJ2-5,CASSLENSGETQYF,TGTGCCAGCAGCCTAGAAAACTCGGGTGAGACCCAGTACTTC
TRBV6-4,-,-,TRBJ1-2,CASSETMRGLMTF,TGTGCCAGCAGTGAAACGATGAGGGGGTTAATGACCTTC
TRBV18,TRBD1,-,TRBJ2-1,CASSQSRDREHEQFF,TGTGCCAGCTCACAGTCCCGGGACAGGGAGCATGAGCAGTTCTTC
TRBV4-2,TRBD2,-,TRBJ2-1,CASSQDGVLAGYNEQFF,TGTGCCAGCAGCCAAGATGGGGTACTAGCGGGCTACAATGAGCAGTTCTTC
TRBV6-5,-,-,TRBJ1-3,CASSYLSPPSGNTIYF,TGTGCCAGCAGTTACTTGTCCCCCCCTTCTGGAAACACCATATATTTT
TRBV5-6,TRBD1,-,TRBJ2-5,CASNRDRELKETQYF,TGTGCCAGCAACCGGGACAGGGAGCTAAAAGAGACCCAGTACTTC